This TCR beta chain emerged from a study of cytomegalovirus exposure and HLA in healthy donors. A remark on this clone: The antigen remains unidentified.

Study-wide findings and caveats: As confirmed in vitro, a few CMV-associated chains were specific for CMV antigens.

The CDR3 length is 15 residues. The germline CDR1 and CDR2 sequences are MGHRA and YSYEKL. V was cut by 0 bases and J by 2 bases, with 9 bases left in between. The protocol was immunoSEQ multiplex PCR, while the TCRdb copy is restricted to in-frame clones and leaves out a portion. Of 65,000 to 95,000 clones listed, approximately 93% are singletons. This clonotype originated in a woman aged 30 to 39 in good health and CMV-seronegative. Sequenced: PBMCs. The V call is TRBV4-1, the J call TRBJ2-3, with a weak D call TRBD2 (5 bases). CDR3 DNA sequence: TGCGCCAGCAGCCAAGAGCGACTAAACACAGATACGCAGTATTTT. This encodes CASSQERLNTDTQYF.